The entry that follows covers one T cell receptor (beta chain) sequence. Antigen: not known. Researchers used 5'RACE with constant-segment primers to make TCR alpha and TCR beta cDNA libraries that carry sample barcodes and UMIs. TCRdb passed the 5' RACE reads through MiXCR, listing each CDR3 protein once. The table has 250,000 to 300,000 distinct CDR3 sequences, under 8.5% seen once. This record comes from a study of T-cell memory formation after mild COVID-19. About the study: Among the donors, TCR clusters were largely specific to each donor.

General study points: Chiefly within CM and EM were the contracting CD4+ clones; CD8+ ones were within EMRA. Some responding clones appeared in pre-infection memory, suggesting cross-reactive memory joined.

The CDR3 covers 15 residues. V was pared by 2 bases and J by 2 bases, with 15 bases between. The germline V gene encodes CDR1 DFQATT and CDR2 SNEGSKA (reference sequence). Sequencing was done on a sample of PBMCs or a T cell subset sorted from them (not recorded which). V gene TRBV20-1 combines with J gene TRBJ2-5; D is possibly TRBD2 (5 bases). The source of this sequence is a man younger than 30 who had mild COVID-19 (a few samples of this study predate the infection). Cell type and time point are not known. CDR3 coding DNA: TGCAGTGCTAGACCCCCTCGGAGCGGACAAGAGACCCAGTACTTC. Translated, it gives CSARPPRSGQETQYF.